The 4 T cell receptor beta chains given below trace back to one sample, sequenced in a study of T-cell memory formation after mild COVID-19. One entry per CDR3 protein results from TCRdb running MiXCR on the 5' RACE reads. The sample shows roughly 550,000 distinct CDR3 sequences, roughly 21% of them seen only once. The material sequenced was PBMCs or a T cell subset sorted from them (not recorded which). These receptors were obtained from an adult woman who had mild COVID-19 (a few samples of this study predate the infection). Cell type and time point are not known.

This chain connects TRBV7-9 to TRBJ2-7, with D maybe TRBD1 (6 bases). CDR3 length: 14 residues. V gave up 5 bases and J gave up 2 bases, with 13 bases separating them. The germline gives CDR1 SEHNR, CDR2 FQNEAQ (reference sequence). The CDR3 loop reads CASSLVGAPYEQYF. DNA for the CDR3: TGTGCCAGCAGCCTCGTGGGGGCCCCCTACGAGCAGTACTTC.

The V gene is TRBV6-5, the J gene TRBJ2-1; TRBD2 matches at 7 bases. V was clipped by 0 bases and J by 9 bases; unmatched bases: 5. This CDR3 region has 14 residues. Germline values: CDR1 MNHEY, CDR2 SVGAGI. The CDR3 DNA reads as TGTGCCAGCAGTTACTCGAGTCTAGCGGCTGAGCAGTTCTTC. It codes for CASSYSSLAAEQFF.

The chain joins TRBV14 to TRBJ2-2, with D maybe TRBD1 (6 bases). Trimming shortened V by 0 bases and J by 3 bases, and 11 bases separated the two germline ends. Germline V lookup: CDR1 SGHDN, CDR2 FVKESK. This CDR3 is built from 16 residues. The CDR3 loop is CASSQDLGHYTGELFF. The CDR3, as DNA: TGTGCCAGCAGCCAAGACTTGGGACATTACACCGGGGAGCTGTTTTTT.

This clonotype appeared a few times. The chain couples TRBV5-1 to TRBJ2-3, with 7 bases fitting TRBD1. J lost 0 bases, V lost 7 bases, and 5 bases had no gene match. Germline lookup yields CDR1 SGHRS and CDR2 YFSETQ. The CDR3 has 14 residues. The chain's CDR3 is CASGTADSTDTQYF. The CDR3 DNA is TGCGCCAGCGGGACAGCGGATAGCACAGATACGCAGTATTTT.